This TCR beta chain was retrieved from a study of shared clonotypes between healthy human individuals. TCRdb's copy holds only in-frame clones and misses some; the assay was immunoSEQ multiplex PCR. The sample yields approximately 2,000,000 clones, around 90% seen once. The J segment lost 6 bases and the V segment lost 4 bases, leaving 6 bases of the junction unmatched. The CDR3 consists of 14 residues. Germline-derived CDR1 and CDR2 are SGHNT and YYREEE (reference sequence). This clone has only a few counts. J is TRBJ1-4 and V is TRBV5-4; 7 bases align to TRBD1. The sequencing sample was made of naive CD4+ T cells from PBMCs. Regarding subset: CD45RA+ positively selected. The sequence came from a man aged 18 to 29 in good health. Some clones in this sample may be carry-over from other donors' samples. The CDR3 nucleotides are TGTGCCAGCAGCAAGACAGGGAATTATGAAAAACTGTTTTTT. This sequence encodes CASSKTGNYEKLFF.